Listed below are T cell receptor beta chains from one sample, sequenced in a study of T cell responses to AZD1222 COVID-19 vaccine. Data came from immunoSEQ multiplex PCR; TCRdb stores just in-frame clones and leaves some out. Of over 100,000 clones listed, approximately 90% are singletons. The sequences come from peripheral blood, collected on day 0 of AZD1222 vaccination. The origin of the receptors is an adult in good health. CDR3s include the opening cysteine and the closing phenylalanine or tryptophan. The D gene is left open where the match is weak. The size of a clone is reported for some rows only, either as once, few or many, or as a class for expanded clones.

V gene	J gene	clone size	D gene	CDR3 DNA	CDR3 protein
TRBV11-2	TRBJ2-2	-	-	TGTGCCAGCAGCCCCCTGACAGGCCCAAACACCGGGGAGCTGTTTTTT	CASSPLTGPNTGELFF
TRBV2	TRBJ1-6	-	-	TGTGCCAGCATGACCAGGTTGCCCAATTCACCCCTCCACTTT	CASMTRLPNSPLHF
TRBV6-5	TRBJ1-1	-	-	TGTGCCAGTTCCCGCGTCAGGGACGCGGGTGAAGCTTTCTTT	CASSRVRDAGEAFF
TRBV3-1/TRBV3-2	TRBJ1-2	-	-	TGTGCCAGCAGCCAAGATGCGGCCCGGCCTGGCTACACCTTC	CASSQDAARPGYTF
TRBV28	TRBJ1-5	-	TRBD1	TGTGCCAGCAGTTTATGGGGGACAGGGCCTAGCAATCAGCCCCAGCATTTT	CASSLWGTGPSNQPQHF
TRBV18	TRBJ2-7	few	TRBD2	TGTGCCAGCTCACCAGCCCTAGCGGGAAGTCCCTACGAGCAGTACTTC	CASSPALAGSPYEQYF
TRBV7-9	TRBJ1-1	-	TRBD1	TGTGCCAGCAGCCCAGACAGGGGGCGGAACACTGAAGCTTTCTTT	CASSPDRGRNTEAFF
TRBV7-2	TRBJ1-2	-	TRBD1	TGTGCCAGCAGCCCTGGGACAGAATCGTATGGCTACACCTTC	CASSPGTESYGYTF
TRBV27	TRBJ1-1	-	TRBD1	TGTGCCAGCAGTTTATGGACAGGCAGATCGAACACTGAAGCTTTCTTT	CASSLWTGRSNTEAFF
TRBV27	TRBJ1-1	-	-	TGTGCCAGCAGCCTCGGGGCGTACACTGAAGCTTTCTTT	CASSLGAYTEAFF
TRBV29-1	TRBJ1-5	-	TRBD1	TGCAGCGTTGCTTATACAGGGGATTCCAATCAGCCCCAGCATTTT	CSVAYTGDSNQPQHF